This entry is about one TCR beta chain. These data are taken from a study of tumor-infiltrating lymphocytes in primary liver carcinoma. For the study at large: Spanning 30 to 69 years of age, the patients were men and women.

The germline V gene has CDR1 SGHAT and CDR2 FQNNGV. V gave up 3 bases and J gave up 9 bases, with 12 bases separating them. CDR3 length: 13 amino acids. A primer matching the constant region was used to make TCR beta cDNA from 500 to 600 ng of total RNA. Slightly modified ARM-PCR, run as three nested multiplex PCR rounds, produced the TCR beta libraries. TRBV1-TRBV30 forward primers paired with a C-beta reverse primer drove the first two PCR rounds, 10 cycles each. TCRdb analysed the multiplex PCR reads with MiXCR anew, one entry per CDR3 protein. The sample comprises 330,000 or so distinct CDR3 sequences, about 61% of which are singletons, and roughly 6% rests with the top ten. Blood RNA was derived from unsorted whole blood, and germline DNA was extracted too. Chronic HBV infection, untreated so far, was present in the patients. Researchers reported drawing about 4 milliliters of peripheral blood before surgery.

This clonotype was sampled from a man aged 40-50 years with primary liver carcinoma and hepatitis B virus infection. The chain is built from TRBV11-2 and TRBJ2-1, with D possibly matching TRBD2 (5 bases). Specimen: peripheral blood. The chain's CDR3 is CASSFRELGEQFF. The CDR3 DNA sequence: TGTGCCAGCAGCTTTAGGGAGTTGGGTGAGCAGTTCTTC.